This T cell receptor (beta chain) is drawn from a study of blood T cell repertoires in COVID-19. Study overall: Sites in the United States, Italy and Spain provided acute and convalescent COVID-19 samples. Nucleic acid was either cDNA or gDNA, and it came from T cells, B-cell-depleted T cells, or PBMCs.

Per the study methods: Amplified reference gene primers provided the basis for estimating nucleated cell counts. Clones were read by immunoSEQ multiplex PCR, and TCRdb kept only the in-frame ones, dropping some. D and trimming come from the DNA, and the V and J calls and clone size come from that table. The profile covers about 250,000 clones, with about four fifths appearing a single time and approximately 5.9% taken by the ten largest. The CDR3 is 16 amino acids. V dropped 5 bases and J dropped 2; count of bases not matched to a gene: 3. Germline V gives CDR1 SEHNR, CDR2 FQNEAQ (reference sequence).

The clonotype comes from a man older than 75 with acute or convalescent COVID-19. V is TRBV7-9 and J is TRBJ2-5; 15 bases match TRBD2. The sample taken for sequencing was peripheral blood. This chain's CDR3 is CASSQGLAGGQETQYF. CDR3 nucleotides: TGTGCCAGCAGCCAGGGACTAGCGGGGGGACAAGAGACCCAGTACTTC.